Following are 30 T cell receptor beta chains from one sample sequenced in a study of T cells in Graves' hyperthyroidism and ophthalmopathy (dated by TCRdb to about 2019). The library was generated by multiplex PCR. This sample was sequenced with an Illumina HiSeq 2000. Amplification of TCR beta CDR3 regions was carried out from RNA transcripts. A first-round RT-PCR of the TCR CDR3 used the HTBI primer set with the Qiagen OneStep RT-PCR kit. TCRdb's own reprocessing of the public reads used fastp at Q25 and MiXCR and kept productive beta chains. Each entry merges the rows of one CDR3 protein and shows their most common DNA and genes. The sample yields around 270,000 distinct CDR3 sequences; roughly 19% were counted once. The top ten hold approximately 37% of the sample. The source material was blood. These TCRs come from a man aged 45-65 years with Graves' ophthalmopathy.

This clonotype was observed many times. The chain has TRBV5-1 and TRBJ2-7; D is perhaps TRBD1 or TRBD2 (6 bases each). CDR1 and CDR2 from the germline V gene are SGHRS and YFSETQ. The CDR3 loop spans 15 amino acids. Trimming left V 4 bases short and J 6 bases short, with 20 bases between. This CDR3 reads CASSQSPGARSEQYF. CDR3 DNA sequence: TGCGCCAGCAGCCAGAGTCCGGGGGCGCGTAGCGAGCAGTACTTC. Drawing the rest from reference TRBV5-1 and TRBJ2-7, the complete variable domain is KAGVTQTPRYLIKTRGQQVTLSCSPISGHRSVSWYQQTPGQGLQFLFEYFSETQRNKGNFPGRFSGRQFSNSRSEMNVSTLELGDSALYLCASSQSPGARSEQYFGPGTRLTVT.

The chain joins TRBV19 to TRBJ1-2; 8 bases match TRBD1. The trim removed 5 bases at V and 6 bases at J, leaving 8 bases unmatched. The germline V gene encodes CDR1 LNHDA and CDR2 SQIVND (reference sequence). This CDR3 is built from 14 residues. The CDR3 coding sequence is TGTGCCAGTAGTGTTGGGGCAGGGGGCGATGGCTACACCTTC. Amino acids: CASSVGAGGDGYTF.

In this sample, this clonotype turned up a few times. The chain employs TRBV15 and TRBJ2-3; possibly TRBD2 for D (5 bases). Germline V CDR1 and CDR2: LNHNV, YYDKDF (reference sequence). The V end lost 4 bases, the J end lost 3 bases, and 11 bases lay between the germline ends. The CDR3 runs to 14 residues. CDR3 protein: CATSTEWRTDTQYF. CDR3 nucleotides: TGTGCCACCAGCACGGAATGGAGGACAGATACGCAGTATTTT.

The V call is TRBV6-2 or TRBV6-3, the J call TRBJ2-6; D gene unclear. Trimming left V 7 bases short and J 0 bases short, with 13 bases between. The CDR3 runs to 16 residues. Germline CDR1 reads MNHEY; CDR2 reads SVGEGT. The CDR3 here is CASTYSAVSGANVLTF. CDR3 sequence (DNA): TGTGCCAGCACCTACTCAGCTGTCTCTGGGGCCAACGTCCTGACTTTC.

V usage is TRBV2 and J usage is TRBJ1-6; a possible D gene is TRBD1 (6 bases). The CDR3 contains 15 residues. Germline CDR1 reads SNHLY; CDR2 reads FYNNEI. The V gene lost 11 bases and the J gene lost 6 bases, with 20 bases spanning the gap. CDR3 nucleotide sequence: TGTGCCGGGAAGATACAGGGCCGGGGTAATTCACCCCTCCACTTT. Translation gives CAGKIQGRGNSPLHF. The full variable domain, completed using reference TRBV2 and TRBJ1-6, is EPEVTQTPSHQVTQMGQEVILRCVPISNHLYFYWYRQILGQKVEFLVSFYNNEISEKSEIFDDQFSVERPDGSNFTLKIRSTKLEDSAMYFCAGKIQGRGNSPLHFGNGTRLTVT.

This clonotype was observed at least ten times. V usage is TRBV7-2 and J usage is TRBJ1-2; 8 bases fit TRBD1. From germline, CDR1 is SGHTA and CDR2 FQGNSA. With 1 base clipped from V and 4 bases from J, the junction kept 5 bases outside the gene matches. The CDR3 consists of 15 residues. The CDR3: CASSLGPGQAYGYTF. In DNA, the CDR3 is TGTGCCAGCAGCTTAGGGCCGGGACAGGCCTATGGCTACACCTTC.

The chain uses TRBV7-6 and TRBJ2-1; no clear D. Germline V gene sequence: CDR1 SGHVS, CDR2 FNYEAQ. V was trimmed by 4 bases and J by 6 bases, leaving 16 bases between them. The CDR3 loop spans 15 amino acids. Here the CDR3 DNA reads TGTGCCAGCAGCTCCCCCCTAACCGACCCCAATGAGCAGTTCTTC. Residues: CASSSPLTDPNEQFF.

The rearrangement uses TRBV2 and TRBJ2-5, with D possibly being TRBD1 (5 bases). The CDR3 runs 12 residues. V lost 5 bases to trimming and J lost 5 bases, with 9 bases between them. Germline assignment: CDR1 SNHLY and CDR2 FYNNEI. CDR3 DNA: TGTGCCAGCAGTCTGGACATCGAGACCCAGTACTTC. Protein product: CASSLDIETQYF. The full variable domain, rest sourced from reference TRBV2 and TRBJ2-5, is EPEVTQTPSHQVTQMGQEVILRCVPISNHLYFYWYRQILGQKVEFLVSFYNNEISEKSEIFDDQFSVERPDGSNFTLKIRSTKLEDSAMYFCASSLDIETQYFGPGTRLLVL.

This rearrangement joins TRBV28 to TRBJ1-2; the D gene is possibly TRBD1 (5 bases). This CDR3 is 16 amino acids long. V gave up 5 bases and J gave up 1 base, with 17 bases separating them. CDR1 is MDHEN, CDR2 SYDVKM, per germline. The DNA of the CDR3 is TGTGCCAGCAGTCAACTAGGGGATCTCCATAACTATGGCTACACCTTC. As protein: CASSQLGDLHNYGYTF.

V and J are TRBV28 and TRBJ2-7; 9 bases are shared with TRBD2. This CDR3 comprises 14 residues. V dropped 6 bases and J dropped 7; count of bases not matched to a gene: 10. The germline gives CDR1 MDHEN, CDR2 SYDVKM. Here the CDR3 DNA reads TGTGCCAGCAGACGCGGCCCCAGCGGGGGGGAGCAGTACTTC. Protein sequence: CASRRGPSGGEQYF.

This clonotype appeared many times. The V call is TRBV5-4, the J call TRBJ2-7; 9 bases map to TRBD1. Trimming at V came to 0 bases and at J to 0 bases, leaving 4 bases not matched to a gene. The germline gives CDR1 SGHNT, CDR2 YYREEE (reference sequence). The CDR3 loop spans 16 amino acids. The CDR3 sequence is CASSLAWDRVSYEQYF. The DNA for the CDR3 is TGTGCCAGCAGCTTGGCCTGGGACAGGGTCTCCTACGAGCAGTACTTC.

CDR3: CASSPDRVSPQPQHF. Written as DNA, the CDR3 is TGTGCCAGCTCACCTGACAGGGTCTCTCCTCAGCCCCAGCATTTT. The J gene is TRBJ1-5, the V gene TRBV18; 7 nucleotides agree with TRBD1. The CDR3 is made up of 15 amino acids. Germline-derived CDR1 and CDR2 are KGHSH and LQKENI. J lost 6 bases, V lost 3 bases, and 8 bases had no gene match.

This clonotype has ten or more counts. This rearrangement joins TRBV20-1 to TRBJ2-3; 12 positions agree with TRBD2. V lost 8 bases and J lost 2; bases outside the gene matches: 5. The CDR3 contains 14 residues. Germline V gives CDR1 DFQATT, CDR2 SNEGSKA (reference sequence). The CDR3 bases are TGCAGTTTCACTAGCGGGAGGCCCACAGATACGCAGTATTTT. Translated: CSFTSGRPTDTQYF.

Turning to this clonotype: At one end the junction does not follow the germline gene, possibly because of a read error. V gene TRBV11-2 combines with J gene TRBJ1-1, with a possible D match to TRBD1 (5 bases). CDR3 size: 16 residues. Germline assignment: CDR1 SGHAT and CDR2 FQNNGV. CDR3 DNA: TGCGCCAGCAGCCAAATGGCAAGGAACCCAGGGACTGAAGCTTTCTTT. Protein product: CASSQMARNPGTEAFF.

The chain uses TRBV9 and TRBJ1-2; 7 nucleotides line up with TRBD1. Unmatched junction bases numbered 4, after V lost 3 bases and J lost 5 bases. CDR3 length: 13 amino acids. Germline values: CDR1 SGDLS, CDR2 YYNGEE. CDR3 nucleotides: TGTGCCAGCAGCGGACAGGGCGATTATGGCTACACCTTC. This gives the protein CASSGQGDYGYTF.

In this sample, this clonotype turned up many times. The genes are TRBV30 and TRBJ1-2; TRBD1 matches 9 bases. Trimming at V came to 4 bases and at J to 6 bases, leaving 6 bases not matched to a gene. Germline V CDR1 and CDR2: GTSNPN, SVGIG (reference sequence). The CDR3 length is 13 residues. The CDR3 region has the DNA TGTGCCTGGACTGGACAGGGGAATGATGGCTACACCTTC. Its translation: CAWTGQGNDGYTF.

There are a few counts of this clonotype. The CDR3 region is CASSYFAREDRNQRETQYF. CDR3 sequence (DNA): TGTGCCAGCAGTTACTTTGCCCGGGAGGATAGGAATCAACGAGAGACCCAGTACTTC. The V and J genes are TRBV2 and TRBJ2-5; 7 nucleotides agree with TRBD2. V trimming: 5 bases; J trimming: 4 bases; junction bases outside the gene matches: 22. Germline assignment: CDR1 SNHLY and CDR2 FYNNEI. The CDR3 totals 19 residues. Full variable domain (outside the CDR3, taken from reference TRBV2 and TRBJ2-5): EPEVTQTPSHQVTQMGQEVILRCVPISNHLYFYWYRQILGQKVEFLVSFYNNEISEKSEIFDDQFSVERPDGSNFTLKIRSTKLEDSAMYFCASSYFAREDRNQRETQYFGPGTRLLVL.

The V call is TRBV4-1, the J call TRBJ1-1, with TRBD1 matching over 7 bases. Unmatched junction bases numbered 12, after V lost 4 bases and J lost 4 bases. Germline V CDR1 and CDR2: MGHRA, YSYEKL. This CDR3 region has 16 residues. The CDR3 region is CASSPTVTGQGTEAFF. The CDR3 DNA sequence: TGCGCCAGCAGCCCAACCGTGACAGGGCAGGGCACTGAAGCTTTCTTT.

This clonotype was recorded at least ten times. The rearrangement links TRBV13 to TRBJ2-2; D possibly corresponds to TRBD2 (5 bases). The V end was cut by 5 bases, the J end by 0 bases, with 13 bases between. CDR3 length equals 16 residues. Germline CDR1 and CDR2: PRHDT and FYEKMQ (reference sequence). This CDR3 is CASSPSGRSNTGELFF. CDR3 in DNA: TGTGCCAGCAGCCCAAGCGGTCGATCGAACACCGGGGAGCTGTTTTTT.

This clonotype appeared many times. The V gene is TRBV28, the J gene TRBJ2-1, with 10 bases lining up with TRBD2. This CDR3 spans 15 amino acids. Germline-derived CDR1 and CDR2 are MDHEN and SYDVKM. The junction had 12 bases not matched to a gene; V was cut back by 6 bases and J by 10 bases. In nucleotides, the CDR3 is TGTGCCAGCAGCCTGGGACTAGCGTCCCCTCGGGAGCAGTTCTTC. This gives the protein CASSLGLASPREQFF.

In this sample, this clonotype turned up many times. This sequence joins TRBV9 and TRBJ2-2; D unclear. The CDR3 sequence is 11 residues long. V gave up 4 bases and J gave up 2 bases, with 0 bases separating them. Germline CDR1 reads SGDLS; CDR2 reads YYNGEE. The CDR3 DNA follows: TGTGCCAGCAGCAACACCGGGGAGCTGTTTTTT. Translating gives CASSNTGELFF.

This chain's CDR3 is CASSAGGPQHF. Here the CDR3 DNA reads TGTGCCAGCAGCGCAGGGGGGCCCCAGCATTTT. The chain employs TRBV7-9 and TRBJ1-5; TRBD1 matches at 7 bases. The CDR3 sequence is 11 residues long. The V segment lost 5 bases and the J segment 9 bases; nucleotides outside the gene matches: 1. Germline V CDR1 and CDR2: SEHNR, FQNEAQ (reference sequence).

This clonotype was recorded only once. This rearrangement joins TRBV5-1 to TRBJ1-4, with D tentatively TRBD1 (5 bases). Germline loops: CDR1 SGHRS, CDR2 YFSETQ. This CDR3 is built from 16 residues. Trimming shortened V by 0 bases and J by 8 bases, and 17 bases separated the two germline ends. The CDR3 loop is CASSLAAQEVGEKLFF. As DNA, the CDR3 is TGCGCCAGCAGCTTGGCCGCACAGGAGGTTGGGGAAAAACTGTTTTTT.

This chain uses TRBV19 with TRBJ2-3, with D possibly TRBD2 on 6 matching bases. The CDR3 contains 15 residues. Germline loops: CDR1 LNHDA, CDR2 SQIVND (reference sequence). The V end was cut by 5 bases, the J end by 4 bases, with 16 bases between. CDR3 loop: CASSQVQWGADTQYF. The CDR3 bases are TGTGCCAGTAGTCAGGTCCAGTGGGGGGCAGATACGCAGTATTTT.

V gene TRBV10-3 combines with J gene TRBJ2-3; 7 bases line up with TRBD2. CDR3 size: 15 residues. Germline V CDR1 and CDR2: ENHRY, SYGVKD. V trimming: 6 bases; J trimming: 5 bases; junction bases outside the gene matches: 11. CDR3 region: CAIRPLAGDVDTQYF. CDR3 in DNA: TGTGCCATCAGGCCTCTGGCGGGAGACGTAGATACGCAGTATTTT.

The CDR3 nucleotides are TGTGCCAGCTCACCAGGGGCCAGAGCCTACAATGAGCAGTTCTTC. Its translation: CASSPGARAYNEQFF. The chain employs TRBV18 and TRBJ2-1; D is possibly TRBD1 (5 bases). The germline CDR1 and CDR2 sequences are KGHSH and LQKENI. The germline V and J ends were trimmed by 2 bases and 2 bases, with 10 bases remaining between them. The length of the CDR3 is 15 residues.

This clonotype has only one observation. The CDR3 nucleotides are TGTGCCAGCAGTTCCCTGATGACAGGGGATGTGGAAGAGACCCAGTACTTC. It specifies CASSSLMTGDVEETQYF. The rearrangement uses TRBV28 and TRBJ2-5; TRBD1 matches at 8 bases. CDR1 and CDR2 from the germline V gene are MDHEN and SYDVKM. The CDR3 is made up of 17 amino acids. The J segment lost 3 bases and the V segment lost 4 bases, leaving 13 bases of the junction unmatched.

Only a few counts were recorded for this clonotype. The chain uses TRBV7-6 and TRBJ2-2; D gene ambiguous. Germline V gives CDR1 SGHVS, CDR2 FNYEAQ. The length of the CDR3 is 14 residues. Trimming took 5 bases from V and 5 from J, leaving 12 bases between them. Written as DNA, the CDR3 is TGTGCCAGCAGCCATTACCTGGGGACCGGGGAGCTGTTTTTT. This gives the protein CASSHYLGTGELFF.

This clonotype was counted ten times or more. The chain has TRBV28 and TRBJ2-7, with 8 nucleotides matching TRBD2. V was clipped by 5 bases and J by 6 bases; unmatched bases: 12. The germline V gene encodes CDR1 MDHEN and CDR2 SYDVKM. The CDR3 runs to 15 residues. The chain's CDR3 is CASSAAGTREVEQYF. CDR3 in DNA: TGTGCCAGCAGTGCCGCGGGGACGCGGGAGGTCGAGCAGTACTTC.

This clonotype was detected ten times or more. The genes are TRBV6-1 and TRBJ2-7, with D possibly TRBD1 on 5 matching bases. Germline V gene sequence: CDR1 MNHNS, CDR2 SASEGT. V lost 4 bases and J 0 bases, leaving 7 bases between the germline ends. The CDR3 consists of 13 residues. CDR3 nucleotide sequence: TGTGCCAGCAGTGGACAGAGCTCCTACGAGCAGTACTTC. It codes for CASSGQSSYEQYF.